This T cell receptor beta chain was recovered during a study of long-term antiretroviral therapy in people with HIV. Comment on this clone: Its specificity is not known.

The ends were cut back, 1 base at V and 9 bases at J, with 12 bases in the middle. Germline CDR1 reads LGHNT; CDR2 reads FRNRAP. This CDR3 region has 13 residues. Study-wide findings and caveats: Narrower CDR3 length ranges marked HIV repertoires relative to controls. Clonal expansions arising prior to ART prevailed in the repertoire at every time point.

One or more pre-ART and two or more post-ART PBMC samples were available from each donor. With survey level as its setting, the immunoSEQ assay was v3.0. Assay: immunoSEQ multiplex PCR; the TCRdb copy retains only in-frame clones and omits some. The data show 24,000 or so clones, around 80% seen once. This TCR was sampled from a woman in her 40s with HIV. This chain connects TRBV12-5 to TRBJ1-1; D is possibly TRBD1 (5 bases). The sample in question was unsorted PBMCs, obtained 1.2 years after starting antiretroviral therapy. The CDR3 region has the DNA TGTGCTAGTGGTTTGGACCCGGGACTCCAAGCTTTCTTT. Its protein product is CASGLDPGLQAFF.